Each of the 27 T cell receptor beta chains below was sequenced from the same sample in a study of shared clonotypes between healthy human individuals. Repertoires were generated with immunoSEQ multiplex PCR, while TCRdb's copy carries only in-frame clones and drops some. The sample includes approximately 500,000 clones, 90% to 96% of them seen just once. The sample taken for sequencing was naive CD4+ T cells sorted from blood. Sample subset: CD45RA+ positively selected. These receptors originate from a woman aged 25 to 39 in good health.

A few counts support this clone. CDR3 protein: CAWSGGLAGVRGEQYF. The CDR3 DNA sequence: TGTGCCTGGAGCGGCGGATTAGCGGGAGTTCGGGGCGAGCAGTACTTC. V is TRBV30 and J is TRBJ2-7; TRBD2 matches 9 bases. The V gene end was trimmed by 3 bases and the J gene end by 6 bases; junction bases not matched to a gene: 15. CDR1 is GTSNPN, CDR2 SVGIG, per germline (reference sequence). The CDR3 runs to 16 residues.

The chain carries TRBV28 and TRBJ1-3; D is uncertain. CDR3 length equals 12 residues. Trimming took 3 bases from V and 1 from J, leaving 1 base between them. Germline V gene sequence: CDR1 MDHEN, CDR2 SYDVKM. The CDR3, as DNA: TGTGCCAGCAGTTTTTCTGGAAACACCATATATTTT. Translating gives CASSFSGNTIYF.

The chain employs TRBV9 and TRBJ1-3; no clear D. Between the trimmed V and J ends, which lost 4 bases and 7 bases, there was a span of 6 bases. The CDR3 extends over 11 amino acids. CDR1 is SGDLS and CDR2 is YYNGEE in the germline V gene. The CDR3 region is CASSSLNTIYF. The DNA for the CDR3 is TGTGCCAGCAGCTCCCTCAACACCATATATTTT.

The J gene is TRBJ1-5, the V gene TRBV28; D is undetermined. The germline V and J ends were trimmed by 8 bases and 2 bases, with 25 bases remaining between them. Germline lookup yields CDR1 MDHEN and CDR2 SYDVKM. The CDR3 runs to 18 residues. The CDR3 region is CASSLAPSGGWGNQPQHF. CDR3 DNA: TGTGCCAGCTCCCTTGCGCCGTCGGGTGGATGGGGCAATCAGCCCCAGCATTTT.

The chain couples TRBV7-9 to TRBJ2-6; D may be TRBD2 (5 bases). Germline loops: CDR1 SEHNR, CDR2 FQNEAQ (reference sequence). The CDR3 contains 16 residues. The V and J ends lost 3 bases and 4 bases respectively, with 13 bases between them. The CDR3, as DNA: TGTGCCAGCAGCTTTAGATGGGCGGGCGGGGCCAACGTCCTGACTTTC. Translation: CASSFRWAGGANVLTF.

In its sample, this clone was seen once. The chain recombines TRBV5-4 with TRBJ2-1; 11 bases map to TRBD2. This CDR3 has 16 residues. CDR1 and CDR2 (germline): SGHNT, YYREEE (reference sequence). With V trimmed by 2 bases and J by 5 bases, 6 bases remained unmatched. CDR3 coding DNA: TGTGCCAGCAGCTTCGGACTAGCGGGTGCGGACAATGAGCAGTTCTTC. Protein: CASSFGLAGADNEQFF. Variable domain in full (rest from reference TRBV5-4 and TRBJ2-1): ETGVTQSPTHLIKTRGQQVTLRCSSQSGHNTVSWYQQALGQGPQFIFQYYREEENGRGNFPPRFSGLQFPNYSSELNVNALELDDSALYLCASSFGLAGADNEQFFGPGTRLTVL.

In this sample, this clone turned up a few times. This chain joins TRBV5-1 and TRBJ1-1, with no clear D. Germline CDR1 reads SGHRS; CDR2 reads YFSETQ. Trimming took 0 bases from V and 4 from J, leaving 7 bases between them. The CDR3 runs 13 residues. The CDR3 is CASSLDSGTEAFF. Written as DNA, the CDR3 is TGCGCCAGCAGCTTGGATAGTGGCACTGAAGCTTTCTTT.

The gene calls are TRBV5-1 and TRBJ2-5; 16 bases line up with TRBD2. Looked up from germline, CDR1 is SGHRS and CDR2 is YFSETQ. After removal of 3 bases from V and 3 bases from J, the junction contained 8 bases not matched to a gene. This CDR3 is 18 amino acids long. The CDR3 protein is CASSSGLAGGPRKETQYF. CDR3 DNA: TGCGCCAGCAGCTCGGGACTAGCGGGAGGGCCGAGGAAAGAGACCCAGTACTTC.

The rearrangement uses TRBV19 and TRBJ2-5; TRBD2 matches at 7 bases. The junction had 10 bases not matched to a gene; V was cut back by 5 bases and J by 1 base. The CDR3 length is 16 residues. Per the germline V gene, CDR1 is LNHDA and CDR2 is SQIVND (reference sequence). CDR3 loop: CASSPWGRAGQETQYF. As DNA, the CDR3 is TGTGCCAGTAGTCCATGGGGGAGGGCGGGCCAAGAGACCCAGTACTTC.

Only one count was recorded for this clone. This rearrangement joins TRBV7-2 to TRBJ2-2; D is undetermined. The CDR3 is 16 residues long. The V gene's germline CDR1 is SGHTA and CDR2 FQGNSA. V lost 1 base and J 6 bases, leaving 15 bases between the germline ends. CDR3 in DNA: TGTGCCAGCAGCTTAGGAGGCCGATGGTTGTCCGGGGAGCTGTTTTTT. It yields the protein CASSLGGRWLSGELFF.

This chain connects TRBV5-1 to TRBJ1-6; 8 bases are a match to TRBD1. The V segment lost 0 bases and the J segment 6 bases; nucleotides outside the gene matches: 5. The CDR3 sequence is 16 residues long. Germline V gene data show CDR1 as SGHRS and CDR2 as YFSETQ. The CDR3 spells CASSLDRDRFNSPLHF. The CDR3 region has the DNA TGCGCCAGCAGCTTGGACCGGGACAGGTTTAATTCACCCCTCCACTTT.

The chain uses TRBV6-5 and TRBJ2-7, with 11 bases aligning to TRBD2. Trimming took 6 bases from V and 5 from J; bases not matched to a gene: 6. Germline V gene data show CDR1 as MNHEY and CDR2 as SVGAGI. The CDR3 is made up of 14 amino acids. CDR3 residues: CASRTSGTAHEQYF. As DNA, the CDR3 is TGTGCCAGCAGGACTAGCGGGACGGCCCACGAGCAGTACTTC.

This chain joins TRBV28 and TRBJ2-1, with 10 bases lining up with TRBD2. V shed 7 bases, J shed 6 bases, and the junction held 9 bases outside the gene matches. Germline CDR1 and CDR2: MDHEN and SYDVKM. This CDR3 comprises 15 residues. The CDR3 DNA follows: TGTGCCAGCAAGAGCGGGAGGGTCTGGGGCAATGAGCAGTTCTTC. This translates into CASKSGRVWGNEQFF.

The chain couples TRBV5-1 to TRBJ2-7, with 7 positions matching TRBD1. Germline V gene lookup returns CDR1 SGHRS and CDR2 YFSETQ. V was pared by 1 base and J by 3 bases, with 7 bases of the junction left unmatched. The CDR3 spans 15 residues. Here the CDR3 DNA reads TGCGCCAGCAGCTTGAGGACAGGCCCTCTCTACGAGCAGTACTTC. The encoded protein is CASSLRTGPLYEQYF.

This clone was found once. The CDR3, as DNA: TGTGCCAGCAGCCTAGGAACAGGGGACACTGAAGCTTTCTTT. The encoded protein is CASSLGTGDTEAFF. The chain combines TRBV7-9 with TRBJ1-1; TRBD1 agrees at 7 bases. V lost 5 bases to trimming and J lost 3 bases; unmatched junction nucleotides: 6. The CDR3 has 14 residues. Germline CDR1 reads SEHNR; CDR2 reads FQNEAQ (reference sequence).

This chain uses TRBV15 with TRBJ2-7; D is ambiguous. CDR3 size: 14 residues. Trimming left V 4 bases short and J 7 bases short, with 17 bases between. Per germline, CDR1 LNHNV and CDR2 YYDKDF (reference sequence). CDR3 in amino acids: CATSTRASHSEQYF. The CDR3 DNA reads TGTGCCACCAGCACACGGGCTAGTCATTCGGAGCAGTACTTC.

The CDR3 loop is CSVAGVHEQYF. Here the CDR3 DNA reads TGCAGCGTTGCCGGGGTCCACGAGCAGTACTTC. The V call is TRBV29-1, the J call TRBJ2-7, with TRBD2 as a possible D gene (5 bases). The germline gives CDR1 SQVTM, CDR2 ANQGSEA. CDR3 length: 11 amino acids. The ends were cut back, 4 bases at V and 5 bases at J, with 9 bases in the middle.

The V and J genes are TRBV28 and TRBJ2-5; 7 positions agree with TRBD2. Trimming at V came to 3 bases and at J to 2 bases, leaving 9 bases not matched to a gene. Per germline, CDR1 MDHEN and CDR2 SYDVKM. The CDR3 is made up of 16 amino acids. For the CDR3, the DNA is TGTGCCAGCAGTTTTTGGGGGGAGGGAGGGCAAGAGACCCAGTACTTC. It codes for CASSFWGEGGQETQYF.

This sequence joins TRBV4-2 and TRBJ2-7, with D possibly TRBD2 on 6 matching bases. CDR3 length equals 15 residues. V shed 2 bases and J shed 3 bases, with 14 bases lying between them. Germline V CDR1 and CDR2: LGHNA, YNFKEQ. CDR3 region: CASSQPLGTGYEQYF. CDR3 nucleotides: TGTGCCAGCAGCCAACCCCTCGGGACTGGCTACGAGCAGTACTTC.

V gene TRBV18 combines with J gene TRBJ2-3, with D tentatively TRBD1 (6 bases). Trimming left V 2 bases short and J 2 bases short, with 11 bases between. Germline CDR1 is KGHSH and CDR2 is LQKENI. This CDR3 region has 15 residues. The CDR3 DNA reads TGTGCCAGCTCACCAACAGGGTCCCACACAGATACGCAGTATTTT. Protein: CASSPTGSHTDTQYF.

J is TRBJ1-2 and V is TRBV25-1; no clear D gene. The CDR3 runs 16 residues. The germline V gene encodes CDR1 MGHDK and CDR2 SYGVNS. Trimming removed 4 bases from V and 6 bases from J, with 21 bases in between. The CDR3: CASSARVISQAHGYTF. CDR3 nucleotides: TGTGCCAGCAGTGCTAGGGTGATTTCCCAGGCGCATGGCTACACCTTC.

This chain links TRBV2 with TRBJ2-2; D remains unclear. This CDR3 region has 12 residues. Per the germline V gene, CDR1 is SNHLY and CDR2 is FYNNEI. V dropped 5 bases and J dropped 7 bases, with 8 bases sitting between them. The CDR3 here is CASSLKVGELFF. DNA for the CDR3: TGTGCCAGCAGTCTGAAGGTCGGGGAGCTGTTTTTT.

The chain carries TRBV9 and TRBJ2-3; no clear D gene. V was shortened by 1 base and J by 1 base, with 10 bases between the two germline ends. Germline CDR1 and CDR2: SGDLS and YYNGEE. The CDR3 covers 15 residues. CDR3: CASSVKIRGTDTQYF. CDR3 DNA sequence: TGTGCCAGCAGCGTAAAAATCCGGGGCACAGATACGCAGTATTTT.

The V gene is TRBV30, the J gene TRBJ2-1, with TRBD2 matching 7 bases. V shed 3 bases, J shed 6 bases, and the junction held 8 bases outside the gene matches. The length of the CDR3 is 14 residues. Germline V gives CDR1 GTSNPN, CDR2 SVGIG (reference sequence). In nucleotides, the CDR3 is TGTGCCTGGAGGGCAATAGCGGGTCTCAATGAGCAGTTCTTC. As protein: CAWRAIAGLNEQFF.

This chain uses TRBV5-4 with TRBJ2-7; D tentatively reads TRBD1 or TRBD2 (5 bases each). V was clipped by 3 bases and J by 7 bases, with 14 bases between them. CDR1 and CDR2 from the germline V gene are SGHNT and YYREEE (reference sequence). The CDR3 covers 13 residues. CDR3 sequence (DNA): TGTGCCAGCAGCTCTTCATATGAGGGGGAGCAGTACTTC. Encoded protein: CASSSSYEGEQYF.

The chain carries TRBV28 and TRBJ1-2, with TRBD1 matching 9 bases. Germline assignment: CDR1 MDHEN and CDR2 SYDVKM. This CDR3 region has 15 residues. The J segment lost 4 bases and the V segment lost 2 bases, leaving 5 bases of the junction unmatched. The CDR3 sequence: CASSLPGTGSYGYTF. In DNA form, the CDR3 reads TGTGCCAGCAGTTTACCGGGGACAGGGAGCTATGGCTACACCTTC.

This clone has only one observation. The chain uses TRBV4-1 and TRBJ1-2, with 7 positions matching TRBD1. The CDR3 spans 13 residues. The germline gives CDR1 MGHRA, CDR2 YSYEKL. Trimming cost V 1 base and J 5 bases; bases outside gene matches: 1. The CDR3 coding sequence is TGCGCCAGCAGCCAAGTGGGACAGTATGGCTACACCTTC. It codes for CASSQVGQYGYTF.